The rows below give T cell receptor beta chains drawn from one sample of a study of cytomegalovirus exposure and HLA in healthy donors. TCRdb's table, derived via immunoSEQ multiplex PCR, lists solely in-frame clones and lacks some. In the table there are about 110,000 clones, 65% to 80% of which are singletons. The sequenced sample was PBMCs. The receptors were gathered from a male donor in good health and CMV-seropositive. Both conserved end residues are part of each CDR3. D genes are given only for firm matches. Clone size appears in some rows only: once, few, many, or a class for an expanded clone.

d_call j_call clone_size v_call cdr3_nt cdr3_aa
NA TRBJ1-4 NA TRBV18 TGTGCCAGCTCACCACGAGGTAGCGGAACTAATGAAAAACTGTTTTTT CASSPRGSGTNEKLFF
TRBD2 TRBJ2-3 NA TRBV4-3 TGCGCCAGCAGCCTGACCCAGCGGGAGGGCCAGCTAGATACGCAGTATTTT CASSLTQREGQLDTQYF
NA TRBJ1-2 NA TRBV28 TGTGCCAGCAGTCTAGTTGAATCTAACTATGGCTACACCTTC CASSLVESNYGYTF
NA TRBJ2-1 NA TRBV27 TGTGCCAGTTCCCCCAGGAAAAGCTCCTACAATGAGCAGTTCTTC CASSPRKSSYNEQFF
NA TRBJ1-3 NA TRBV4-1 TGCGCCAGCAGCCAAGTAGACAGTCGCTCTGGAAACACCATATATTTT CASSQVDSRSGNTIYF
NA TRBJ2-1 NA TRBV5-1 TGCGCCAGCAGCCTCACGGGGAGTTACAATGAGCAGTTCTTC CASSLTGSYNEQFF
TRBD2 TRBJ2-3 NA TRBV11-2 TGTGCCAGCAGCTTGACTAGCGTGGATACGCAGTATTTT CASSLTSVDTQYF
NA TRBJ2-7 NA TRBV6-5 TGTGCCAGCAGTTACTCCTCCCCGGGTACCTACGAGCAGTACTTC CASSYSSPGTYEQYF
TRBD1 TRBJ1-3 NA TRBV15 TGTGCCACCAGCTCCTTTGACAGGGCAGCTGGAAACACCATATATTTT CATSSFDRAAGNTIYF
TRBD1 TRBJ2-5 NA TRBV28 TGTGCCAGCAGTGGACAGGGAGAGACCCAGTACTTC CASSGQGETQYF
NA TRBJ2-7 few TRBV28 TGTGCCAGCAGGTCGGGGTTCTACGAGCAGTACTTC CASRSGFYEQYF
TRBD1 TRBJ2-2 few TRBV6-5 TGTGCCAGCAGTGGCCCGGGACAGTTTCTCGGGGAGCTGTTTTTT CASSGPGQFLGELFF
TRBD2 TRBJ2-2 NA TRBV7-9 TGTGCCAGCAGCCCGCCTAGCGGGGGGCCCCCCGGGGAGCTGTTTTTT CASSPPSGGPPGELFF
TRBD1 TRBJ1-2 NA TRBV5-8 TGTGCCAGCAGCTTGTACCTTAGGACAGGCCCTTCGGGCTACACCTTC CASSLYLRTGPSGYTF
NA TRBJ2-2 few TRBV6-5 TGTGCCACGCAGGGGCTTAACACCGGGGAGCTGTTTTTT CATQGLNTGELFF
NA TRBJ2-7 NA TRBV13 TGTGCCAGCAGGGGGGACTCCTCCTACGAGCAGTACTTC CASRGDSSYEQYF
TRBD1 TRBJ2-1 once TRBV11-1 TGTGCCAGCAGCCTAACAGGGGTCCGCCGCTACAATGAGCAGTTCTTC CASSLTGVRRYNEQFF
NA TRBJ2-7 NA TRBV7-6 TGTGCCAGCAGCTCCTATTCCTACGAGCAGTACTTC CASSSYSYEQYF
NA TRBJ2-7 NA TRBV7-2 TGTGCCAGCAGCTTATTCAGGGTTCGCGAGCAGTACTTC CASSLFRVREQYF
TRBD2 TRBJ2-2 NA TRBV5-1 TGCGCCACCCCACGTGACGGGAGGGGCACCGGGGAGCTGTTTTTT CATPRDGRGTGELFF
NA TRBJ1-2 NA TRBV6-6 TGTGCCAGCAGTTCCCATACACAGGGAAACTATGGCTACCCCTTC CASSSHTQGNYGYPF
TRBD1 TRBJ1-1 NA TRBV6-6 TGTGCCAGCAGACCTAGCCTACAGGGGGCTGTCACTGAAGCTTTCTTT CASRPSLQGAVTEAFF
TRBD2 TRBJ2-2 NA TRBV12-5 TGTGCTAGTGCAGGGGAGAGGAGCGGGGGGCCCGGGGAGCTGTTTTTT CASAGERSGGPGELFF
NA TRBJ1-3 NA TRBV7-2 TGTGCCAGCAGCGGCCGAGGGTTCTCTGGAAACACCATATATTTT CASSGRGFSGNTIYF
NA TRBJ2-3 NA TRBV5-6 TGTGCCAGCAGCTTGTACCAGCCAGGCCCAGATACGCAGTATTTT CASSLYQPGPDTQYF
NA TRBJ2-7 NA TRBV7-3 TGTGCCAGCAGCTTAATAAGGACATACCTATGGGGCTACGAGCAGTACTTC CASSLIRTYLWGYEQYF
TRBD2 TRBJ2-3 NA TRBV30 TGTGCCTGGAGGGGTATAGCGGGCCACACAGATACGCAGTATTTT CAWRGIAGHTDTQYF
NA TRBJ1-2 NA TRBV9 TGTGCCAGCAGTGACCCCAGGGGCTATGGCTACACCTTC CASSDPRGYGYTF
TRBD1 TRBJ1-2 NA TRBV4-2 TGTGCCAGCAGCCCCGACAGGGACGGTGGCTACACCTTC CASSPDRDGGYTF
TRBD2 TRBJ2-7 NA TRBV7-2 TGTGCCAGCAGCTTTAGCGGGAGTATCCACGAGCAGTACTTC CASSFSGSIHEQYF
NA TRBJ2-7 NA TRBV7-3 TGTGCCAGCAGCCTAGATGCGGTTGGCGTTGACGAGCAGTACTTC CASSLDAVGVDEQYF
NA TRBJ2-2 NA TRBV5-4 TGTGCCAGCAGCTATGGGAGGAACACCGGGGAGCTGTTTTTT CASSYGRNTGELFF
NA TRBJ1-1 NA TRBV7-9 TGTGCCAGCCTCGACAGTTTGAACACTGAAGCTTTCTTT CASLDSLNTEAFF
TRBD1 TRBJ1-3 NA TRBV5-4 TGTGCCAGCAGCGGGACAGTCAGCTCTGGAAACACCATATATTTT CASSGTVSSGNTIYF
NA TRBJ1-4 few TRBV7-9 TGTTCCAGCAGCTTAGTAGGGACAAACGAAAAACTGTTTTTT CSSSLVGTNEKLFF
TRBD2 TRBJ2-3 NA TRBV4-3 TGCGCCAGCAGCCAAATGGGACTAGCGGGTGGAGGAAGCACAGATACGCAGTATTTT CASSQMGLAGGGSTDTQYF
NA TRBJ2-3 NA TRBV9 TGTGCCAGCAGGGGGGGGCGAACAGATACGCAGTATTTT CASRGGRTDTQYF